This TCR beta chain was captured by sequencing in a study of T cell responses to AZD1222 COVID-19 vaccine. The study's findings and limits: Clonal diversity may have been underestimated, and the donors were mostly white British, with more females than males. Spike-wide vaccine-associated CD4 TCRs dominated at 160-218 and 743-854.

Here immunoSEQ multiplex PCR was the method, and the copy in TCRdb shows in-frame clones only, minus some. The profile shows some 90,000 clones, about 90% of them singletons. Comments on this clone: The target antigen is unknown.

The sample consisted of peripheral blood, taken on day 0 of MenACWY control vaccination. The sequence came from an adult in good health.

The CDR3 is CATKIAGGGETQYF. Here the CDR3 DNA reads TGTGCCACCAAAATCGCGGGTGGGGGTGAGACCCAGTACTTC. This chain uses TRBV27 with TRBJ2-5; D is possibly TRBD1 or TRBD2 (5 bases each). Per the germline V gene, CDR1 is MNHEY and CDR2 is SMNVEV (reference sequence). Deletions cut 10 bases from V and 5 bases from J, with 20 bases between. The CDR3 sequence is 14 residues long.